This TCR beta chain is from a study of blood T cell repertoires in COVID-19. Whole-study context: Acute-phase and convalescent COVID-19 samples originated in the United States, Italy and Spain. Sources were T cells, B-cell-depleted T cells, or PBMCs; the material itself was cDNA or gDNA.

Sample share makes this clone medium-sized. Authors' analysis steps: Amplification with reference gene primers provided the estimates of nucleated cell counts. Profiling relied on immunoSEQ multiplex PCR, and the TCRdb table lists in-frame clones only, not all of them. The V and J calls and clone size come from that table; D and trimming were worked out from the DNA. The profile covers tens of thousands of clones, with 88% appearing a single time and approximately 15% taken by the ten largest. Germline V gene sequence: CDR1 MGHRA, CDR2 YSYEKL. J gave up 6 bases and V 1 base, and 6 bases lay outside the gene matches. The CDR3 is 14 residues long.

Sequencing used peripheral blood. The TCR sequence derives from a human donor in a cohort sampled during active COVID-19. The chain uses TRBV4-1 and TRBJ2-7, with 7 bases that match TRBD1. Here the CDR3 DNA reads TGCGCCAGCAGCCAAGTCAGGACAGGCTCCGAGCAGTACTTC. It specifies CASSQVRTGSEQYF.